The rows below give T cell receptor beta chains drawn from one sample of a study of regulatory T cells in long-lasting Graves disease. Each CDR3 protein gets one entry after TCRdb re-called the multiplex PCR reads with MiXCR. The sample records approximately 230,000 distinct CDR3 sequences, around 19% being singletons. The sample in question was peripheral blood mononuclear cells (PBMCs), obtained at new diagnosis, from a patient treated with antithyroid drugs. These receptors were collected from a female donor with Graves disease. Each CDR3 is given with its conserved first and last residue. D genes are given only for firm matches. Rows may omit the clone size; those that give it use once, few, many or a size class.

v_gene: TRBV11-2
abundance: NA
j_gene: TRBJ2-7
d_gene: TRBD2
CDR3aa: CASSLKVVLAETPEQYF
CDR3nt: TGTGCCAGCAGCTTAAAGGTGGTCCTAGCGGAGACTCCCGAGCAGTACTTC

v_gene: TRBV15
abundance: once
j_gene: TRBJ2-7
d_gene: NA
CDR3aa: CATSSIGGRGSYEQYF
CDR3nt: TGTGCCACCAGCAGCATAGGGGGGCGCGGGTCCTACGAGCAGTACTTC

v_gene: TRBV30
abundance: many
j_gene: TRBJ1-2
d_gene: TRBD1
CDR3aa: CAWSLPGQGNSYGYTF
CDR3nt: TGTGCCTGGAGTCTACCGGGACAGGGAAATTCCTATGGCTACACCTTC

v_gene: TRBV2
abundance: once
j_gene: TRBJ1-6
d_gene: NA
CDR3aa: CASSEGPTADSPLHF
CDR3nt: TGTGCCAGCAGTGAGGGCCCTACCGCAGATTCACCCCTCCACTTT

v_gene: TRBV6-1
abundance: few
j_gene: TRBJ2-2
d_gene: TRBD1
CDR3aa: CASRPSGGENTGELFF
CDR3nt: TGTGCCAGCAGGCCTTCAGGGGGCGAGAACACCGGGGAGCTGTTTTTT

v_gene: TRBV14
abundance: many
j_gene: TRBJ1-2
d_gene: NA
CDR3aa: CASSQEDRPNYGYTF
CDR3nt: TGTGCCAGCAGCCAAGAGGACAGACCTAACTATGGCTACACCTTC

v_gene: TRBV18
abundance: many
j_gene: TRBJ1-2
d_gene: NA
CDR3aa: CASSPLSGSKSYGYTF
CDR3nt: TGTGCCAGCTCACCACTATCAGGGTCGAAATCGTATGGCTACACCTTC

v_gene: TRBV6-2/TRBV6-3
abundance: NA
j_gene: TRBJ2-5
d_gene: NA
CDR3aa: CASSPDSWTDQETQYF
CDR3nt: TGTGCCAGCAGCCCCGACAGTTGGACAGACCAAGAGACCCAGTACTTC

v_gene: TRBV15
abundance: many
j_gene: TRBJ1-5
d_gene: NA
CDR3aa: CATSRDPSQPQHF
CDR3nt: TGTGCCACCAGCAGAGATCCTAGTCAGCCCCAGCATTTT

v_gene: TRBV10-3
abundance: many
j_gene: TRBJ1-5
d_gene: NA
CDR3aa: CAIGGRDQPQHF
CDR3nt: TGTGCCATCGGAGGCAGAGATCAGCCCCAGCATTTT

v_gene: TRBV5-4
abundance: many
j_gene: TRBJ2-3
d_gene: NA
CDR3aa: CASSSGGGGFTDTQYF
CDR3nt: TGTGCCAGCAGCTCTGGGGGGGGCGGGTTCACAGATACGCAATATTTT

v_gene: TRBV6-5
abundance: NA
j_gene: TRBJ2-7
d_gene: NA
CDR3aa: CASSYSPGILYEQYF
CDR3nt: TGTGCCAGCAGTTACTCCCCGGGAATACTCTACGAGCAGTACTTC

v_gene: TRBV6-4
abundance: NA
j_gene: TRBJ1-5
d_gene: NA
CDR3aa: CASSERRGYPPQHF
CDR3nt: TGTGCCAGCAGTGAACGACGGGGGTATCCGCCCCAGCATTTT

v_gene: TRBV5-1
abundance: many
j_gene: TRBJ1-1
d_gene: NA
CDR3aa: CASCLDASSLTEAFF
CDR3nt: TGCGCCAGCTGCTTAGACGCGTCATCGCTAACTGAAGCTTTCTTT

v_gene: TRBV11-3
abundance: many
j_gene: TRBJ1-6
d_gene: TRBD1
CDR3aa: CASSIRDRGNSPLHF
CDR3nt: TGTGCCAGCAGCATCCGGGACAGGGGTAATTCACCCCTCCACTTT

v_gene: TRBV20-1
abundance: many
j_gene: TRBJ2-1
d_gene: NA
CDR3aa: CSAPNPAETYNEQFF
CDR3nt: TGCAGTGCCCCCAACCCAGCGGAAACCTACAATGAGCAGTTCTTC

v_gene: TRBV5-4
abundance: NA
j_gene: TRBJ2-7
d_gene: NA
CDR3aa: CASSLPGGREYEQYF
CDR3nt: TGTGCCAGCAGCTTGCCCGGGGGACGGGAATACGAGCAGTACTTC

v_gene: TRBV10-3
abundance: few
j_gene: TRBJ2-1
d_gene: TRBD2
CDR3aa: CAINELAGALYNEQFF
CDR3nt: TGTGCCATCAATGAGCTAGCGGGAGCCTTATACAATGAGCAGTTCTTC

v_gene: TRBV11-3
abundance: NA
j_gene: TRBJ2-5
d_gene: TRBD1
CDR3aa: CASSLDGQVNDQYF
CDR3nt: TGTGCCAGCAGCTTAGATGGACAGGTTAACGACCAGTACTTC

v_gene: TRBV4-3
abundance: NA
j_gene: TRBJ2-3
d_gene: TRBD1
CDR3aa: CASSQRQGMSDAQYF
CDR3nt: TGCGCCAGCAGCCAACGACAGGGAATGTCAGATGCGCAGTATTTT